These T cell receptor beta chains were read from a single sample in a study of cytomegalovirus exposure and HLA in healthy donors. Clones were read by immunoSEQ multiplex PCR, and TCRdb kept only the in-frame ones, dropping some. This table has 150,000 or so clones, about 86% appearing once. Sequencing was carried out using PBMCs. The receptors derive from a human donor in good health. Both conserved end residues are part of each CDR3. D genes are given only for firm matches. For some rows the clone size is stated as once, few or many, or as a class when expanded; others skip it.

TGTGCCTGGAGGCGAGGGAGTCCCAACAATGAGCAGTTCTTC | CAWRRGSPNNEQFF | NA | TRBV30 | NA | 14 | TRBJ2-1
TGTGCCAGCAGCGTTGCTCGAGGCGAGCAGTACTTC | CASSVARGEQYF | NA | TRBV9 | NA | 12 | TRBJ2-7
TGCGCCAGCAGCTCGCTACAGGGGGCGTACACTGAAGCTTTCTTT | CASSSLQGAYTEAFF | TRBD1 | TRBV5-1 | NA | 15 | TRBJ1-1
TGTGCCAGCAGCTTAACCAGGTACTCCTACGAGCAGTACTTC | CASSLTRYSYEQYF | NA | TRBV7-2 | NA | 14 | TRBJ2-7
TGTGCCAGCAGCTTAGAGGTTACAGGGATGAACACTGAAGCTTTCTTT | CASSLEVTGMNTEAFF | NA | TRBV7-9 | NA | 16 | TRBJ1-1
TGTGCCAGCAGTTTGAGGGTGGTGGGCACAGATACGCAGTATTTT | CASSLRVVGTDTQYF | NA | TRBV27 | NA | 15 | TRBJ2-3
TGTGCCAGCTCATCCTCACAGATAAACACTGAAGCTTTCTTT | CASSSSQINTEAFF | NA | TRBV18 | NA | 14 | TRBJ1-1
TGTGCCAGCAGTTCATTACGTCAGGGGGCTGGCGAGCAGTACTTC | CASSSLRQGAGEQYF | TRBD1 | TRBV6-5 | NA | 15 | TRBJ2-7
TGTGCCAGCAGCACCGGGACAAATAACGAGCAGTACTTC | CASSTGTNNEQYF | NA | TRBV11-3 | NA | 13 | TRBJ2-7
TGTGCCAGCAGCGTAGCTCAGGGGCATGAAAAACTGTTTTTT | CASSVAQGHEKLFF | NA | TRBV9 | NA | 14 | TRBJ1-4
TGTGCCAGCAGTTACCGTCTAGCCGCCTCCTACAATGAGCAGTTCTTC | CASSYRLAASYNEQFF | NA | TRBV6-5 | NA | 16 | TRBJ2-1
TGTGCCAGCAGCAGGATGGGGATAGAGGGTTACGAGCAGTACTTC | CASSRMGIEGYEQYF | NA | TRBV28 | once | 15 | TRBJ2-7
TGTGCCAGCTCACCAGCAGGGGGCGATTCACCCCTCCACTTT | CASSPAGGDSPLHF | TRBD1 | TRBV18 | NA | 14 | TRBJ1-6
TGTGCCAGCGGTTCAGGGGGCGGGTATGGCTACACCTTC | CASGSGGGYGYTF | TRBD1 | TRBV6-5 | NA | 13 | TRBJ1-2
TGTGCCAGCAGTTTCCTGCAGGGTAGATCTGGCTACACCTTC | CASSFLQGRSGYTF | NA | TRBV6-6 | NA | 14 | TRBJ1-2
TGTGCCAGTAGTATGGGGGGGACAGGGAACTACGAGCAGTACTTC | CASSMGGTGNYEQYF | TRBD1 | TRBV19 | NA | 15 | TRBJ2-7
TGCAGCGTTGACGGGGCCGGGACAGCTGGCTACACCTTC | CSVDGAGTAGYTF | TRBD1 | TRBV29-1 | few | 13 | TRBJ1-2
TGTGCCAGCAGCCTCAACAGGGGGCAAAGGGAGACCCAGTACTTC | CASSLNRGQRETQYF | TRBD1 | TRBV13 | once | 15 | TRBJ2-5
TGTGCCAGCAGTGACTGGGACAGGGGGTCAGGTGGCTATGGCTACACCTTC | CASSDWDRGSGGYGYTF | TRBD1 | TRBV2 | NA | 17 | TRBJ1-2
TGCGCCAGCAGCCAAGATTACGGGGAGCTGTTTTTT | CASSQDYGELFF | NA | TRBV4-3 | NA | 12 | TRBJ2-2
TGTGCCAGCAGACGACAGCTAGCGAAGATTAACACCGGGGAGCTGTTTTTT | CASRRQLAKINTGELFF | NA | TRBV7-2 | NA | 17 | TRBJ2-2
TGTGCCAGCAGTGCGGGACTCCTATACAATGAGCAGTTCTTC | CASSAGLLYNEQFF | NA | TRBV6-1 | NA | 14 | TRBJ2-1
TGTGCCAGCAGCCTCCGCGGTTCCGCGGGGACTGAAAATACGCAGTATTTT | CASSLRGSAGTENTQYF | NA | TRBV7-2 | NA | 17 | TRBJ2-3
TGTGCCAGCAGTTTAATACCCAGGGACACTGAAGCTTTCTTT | CASSLIPRDTEAFF | NA | TRBV28 | NA | 14 | TRBJ1-1
TGTGCCAGCAGTTTATCGATTGGAGGGTATGAGCAGTTCTTC | CASSLSIGGYEQFF | NA | TRBV27 | NA | 14 | TRBJ2-1
TGTGCCAGCAGTTTATCCCGGACAGTATCCTACGAGCAGTACTTC | CASSLSRTVSYEQYF | NA | TRBV28 | NA | 15 | TRBJ2-7
TGTGCCAGCAGTGACCGGACTTCAAGCTCCTACGAGCAGTACTTC | CASSDRTSSSYEQYF | NA | TRBV27 | NA | 15 | TRBJ2-7
TGTGCCAGCAGTAAAGTTAGCGGGGGCCATTACAATGAGCAGTTCTTC | CASSKVSGGHYNEQFF | TRBD2 | TRBV6-4 | few | 16 | TRBJ2-1
TGTGCCAGCAGTCAACAGGGGAGTAATGTCTACGAGCAGTACTTC | CASSQQGSNVYEQYF | TRBD1 | TRBV6-1 | NA | 15 | TRBJ2-7
TGTGCCAGCTCACCCGACAGGGGACACGGGGAGCTGTTTTTT | CASSPDRGHGELFF | TRBD1 | TRBV18 | once | 14 | TRBJ2-2
TGTGCCTCGCGGGGAAGGGAGGACTCGGGCGAGCAGTACTTC | CASRGREDSGEQYF | NA | TRBV19 | NA | 14 | TRBJ2-7
TGTGCCAGCAGCCCAGGGGGGAGCTCCTACGAGCAGTACTTC | CASSPGGSSYEQYF | NA | TRBV28 | NA | 14 | TRBJ2-7
TGTGCCAGCAGCTTAGGCGGAGCCGCGAACACCGGGGAGCTGTTTTTT | CASSLGGAANTGELFF | NA | TRBV7-3 | NA | 16 | TRBJ2-2
TGTGCCAGCAGCTTAGATGGGGGCCGGGGCTACACCTTC | CASSLDGGRGYTF | NA | TRBV7-9 | NA | 13 | TRBJ1-2
TGCGCCAGCAGGAGTTGGTTGATGGACAATGAGCAGTTCTTC | CASRSWLMDNEQFF | NA | TRBV5-1 | few | 14 | TRBJ2-1
TGTGCCAGCAGCGTAGTAGCAAGGGGCTCTTCAGTGGGGGAGCTGTTTTTT | CASSVVARGSSVGELFF | NA | TRBV9 | NA | 17 | TRBJ2-2
TGTGCCAGCAGGCCGGGACAGATATACAATGAGCAGTTCTTC | CASRPGQIYNEQFF | TRBD1 | TRBV6-5 | NA | 14 | TRBJ2-1
TGTGCCACCAGCGCAGGGACTAGCGGCTCCACAGATACGCAGTATTTT | CATSAGTSGSTDTQYF | TRBD2 | TRBV15 | NA | 16 | TRBJ2-3
TGTGCCAGCAGCCAGATAGCGGGAGGCCGGGGCTACAATGAGCAGTTCTTC | CASSQIAGGRGYNEQFF | TRBD2 | TRBV7-2 | NA | 17 | TRBJ2-1
TGTGCCAGCAGCTTTAGGGCGGGCGAGCAGTACTTC | CASSFRAGEQYF | NA | TRBV7-2 | NA | 12 | TRBJ2-7
TGCAGCACGGACAGGGGTGGCTACACCTTC | CSTDRGGYTF | TRBD1 | TRBV29-1 | once | 10 | TRBJ1-2
TGTGCCAGCACGGGACAGGGACTTGGCTACACCTTC | CASTGQGLGYTF | TRBD1 | TRBV6-1 | NA | 12 | TRBJ1-2
TGTGCCAGCAGCTTAGGGAGCGGAACCACCATATATTTT | CASSLGSGTTIYF | NA | TRBV7-9 | few | 13 | TRBJ1-3
TGTGCCAGCAGCCGCCGGACTTCGGGGGTTACTGAAGCTTTCTTT | CASSRRTSGVTEAFF | NA | TRBV6-5 | NA | 15 | TRBJ1-1
TGCGCCAGCAGCTCAGGACAGCCAACAACTAATGAAAAACTGTTTTTT | CASSSGQPTTNEKLFF | NA | TRBV5-1 | NA | 16 | TRBJ1-4
TGTGCCAGCAGTTTGGTAGTCCCCCGGGACTCTCTTGAAAAACTGTTTTTT | CASSLVVPRDSLEKLFF | NA | TRBV28 | NA | 17 | TRBJ1-4
TGTGCCAGCAGTTATGACAGGGGAGGCTCTGGCTACACCTTC | CASSYDRGGSGYTF | TRBD1 | TRBV6-5 | few | 14 | TRBJ1-2
TGTGCCAGCAGCCCAGGGACTAGCGGAGCCAACTACGAGCAGTACTTC | CASSPGTSGANYEQYF | TRBD2 | TRBV11-3 | NA | 16 | TRBJ2-7